A selection of T cell receptor beta chains follows, all from one sample in a study of T cells in Graves' hyperthyroidism and ophthalmopathy. Each CDR3 protein gets one entry after TCRdb re-called the multiplex PCR reads with MiXCR. The sample lists around 600,000 distinct CDR3 sequences, around 15% occurring once. Material: blood. The receptors originated from a woman in her 50s with Graves' ophthalmopathy. The CDR3 runs from the conserved cysteine through the conserved F or W. Fields, in order: J gene, V gene, clone size, D gene, CDR3 length, CDR3 protein, CDR3 DNA. D genes are given only for firm matches. Some rows mark clone size as missing; the rest say once, few, many or name a class of expanded clone.

J gene: TRBJ1-1; V gene: TRBV3-1; clone size: many; D gene: NA; CDR3 length: 14; CDR3 protein: CASRPTGTNTEAFF; CDR3 DNA: TGTGCCAGCAGACCTACAGGGACGAACACTGAAGCTTTCTTT
J gene: TRBJ2-5; V gene: TRBV29-1; clone size: many; D gene: NA; CDR3 length: 12; CDR3 protein: CSAYQGSETQYF; CDR3 DNA: TGCAGCGCTTACCAGGGTTCTGAGACCCAGTACTTC
J gene: TRBJ1-1; V gene: TRBV5-8; clone size: many; D gene: NA; CDR3 length: 13; CDR3 protein: CASSLGIYTEAFF; CDR3 DNA: TGTGCCAGCAGCTTGGGGATATACACTGAAGCTTTCTTT
J gene: TRBJ2-3; V gene: TRBV18; clone size: many; D gene: TRBD2; CDR3 length: 15; CDR3 protein: CASSPQSGSTDTQYF; CDR3 DNA: TGTGCCAGCTCACCACAGAGCGGGAGTACAGATACGCAGTATTTT
J gene: TRBJ2-3; V gene: TRBV7-9; clone size: many; D gene: TRBD2; CDR3 length: 16; CDR3 protein: CASSAPSGRTTDTQYF; CDR3 DNA: TGTGCCAGCAGCGCCCCTAGCGGAAGGACCACAGATACGCAGTATTTT
J gene: TRBJ2-2; V gene: TRBV7-7; clone size: NA; D gene: TRBD1; CDR3 length: 14; CDR3 protein: CASSSGQSFGELFF; CDR3 DNA: TGTGCTAGCAGCTCGGGACAGTCTTTCGGGGAGCTGTTTTTT
J gene: TRBJ1-1; V gene: TRBV10-3; clone size: many; D gene: NA; CDR3 length: 14; CDR3 protein: CAISESGDNTEAFF; CDR3 DNA: TGTGCCATCAGTGAGTCGGGGGACAACACTGAAGCTTTCTTT
J gene: TRBJ2-7; V gene: TRBV28; clone size: NA; D gene: TRBD2; CDR3 length: 16; CDR3 protein: CASTLLRGSGTYEQYF; CDR3 DNA: TGTGCCAGCACCCTCCTCCGGGGGAGCGGGACCTACGAGCAGTACTTC
J gene: TRBJ1-1; V gene: TRBV5-1; clone size: many; D gene: NA; CDR3 length: 14; CDR3 protein: CASSFMDRNTEAFF; CDR3 DNA: TGCGCCAGCAGCTTTATGGACAGGAACACTGAAGCTTTCTTT
J gene: TRBJ2-3; V gene: TRBV24-1; clone size: NA; D gene: TRBD2; CDR3 length: 13; CDR3 protein: CATSRGVTDTQYF; CDR3 DNA: TGTGCCACCTCACGGGGGGTCACAGATACGCAGTATTTT